This T cell receptor (beta chain) was identified in a study of graft-versus-host responses after intestinal transplantation. The overall study: Transplants were multivisceral, liver-intestinal, or isolated intestinal.

Measured with immunoSEQ multiplex PCR; TCRdb has only the in-frame clones, and not every one. This sample yields over 15,000 clones, of which 33% are seen a single time; approximately 3.5% belongs to the top ten. Whole-study results and caveats: Investigators detected GvH clones in recipient marrow, with some emerging earlier in ileum or blood.

Sorted cells were CFSE-low CD3+CD4+ or CD3+CD8+ proliferating responders. The CDR3 is 16 amino acids. Germline CDR1 SGHNT, CDR2 YYREEE (reference sequence). The V gene end was trimmed by 0 bases and the J gene end by 2 bases; junction bases not matched to a gene: 7. The rearrangement uses TRBV5-4 and TRBJ2-5; 7 bases are shared with TRBD2. This specimen consisted of alloreactive CD4+ T cells from a mixed lymphocyte reaction culture, obtained before intestinal transplant. Subset of the sample: CFSE-low proliferating T cells sorted from approximately six-day pre-transplant mixed lymphocyte reaction (GvH or HvG direction). This TCR was sampled from a human patient who received an intestinal transplant. The CDR3 region is CASSLAIGRGQETQYF. The CDR3 DNA sequence: TGTGCCAGCAGCTTGGCCATCGGGCGGGGGCAAGAGACCCAGTACTTC.